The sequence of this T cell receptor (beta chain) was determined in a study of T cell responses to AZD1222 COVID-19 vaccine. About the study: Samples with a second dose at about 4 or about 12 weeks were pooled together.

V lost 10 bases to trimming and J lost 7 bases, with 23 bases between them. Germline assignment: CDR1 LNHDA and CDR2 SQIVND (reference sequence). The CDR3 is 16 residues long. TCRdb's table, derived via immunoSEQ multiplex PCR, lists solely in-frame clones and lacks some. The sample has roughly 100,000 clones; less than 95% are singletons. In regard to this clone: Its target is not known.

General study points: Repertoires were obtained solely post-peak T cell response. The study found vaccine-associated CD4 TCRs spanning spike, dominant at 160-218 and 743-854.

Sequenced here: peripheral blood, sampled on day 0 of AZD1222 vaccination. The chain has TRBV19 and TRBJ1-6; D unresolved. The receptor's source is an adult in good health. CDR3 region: CATAVDDISGNSPLHF. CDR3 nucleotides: TGTGCCACCGCCGTGGACGACATTTCGGGAAATTCACCCCTCCACTTT.